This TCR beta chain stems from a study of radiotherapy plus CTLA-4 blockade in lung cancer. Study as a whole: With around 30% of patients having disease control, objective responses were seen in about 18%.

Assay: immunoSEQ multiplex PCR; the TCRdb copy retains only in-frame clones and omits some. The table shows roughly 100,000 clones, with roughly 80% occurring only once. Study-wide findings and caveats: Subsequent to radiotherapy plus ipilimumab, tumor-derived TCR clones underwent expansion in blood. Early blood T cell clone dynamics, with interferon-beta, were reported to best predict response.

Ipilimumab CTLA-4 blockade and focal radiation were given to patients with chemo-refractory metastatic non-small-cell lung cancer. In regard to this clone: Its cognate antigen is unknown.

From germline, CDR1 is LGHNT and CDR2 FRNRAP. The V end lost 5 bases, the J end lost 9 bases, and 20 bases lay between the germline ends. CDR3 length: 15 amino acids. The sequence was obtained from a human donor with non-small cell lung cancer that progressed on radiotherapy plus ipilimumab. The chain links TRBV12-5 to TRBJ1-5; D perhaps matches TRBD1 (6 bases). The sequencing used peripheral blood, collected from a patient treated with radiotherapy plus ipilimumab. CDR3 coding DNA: TGTGCTAGTGGTCACACTGACTTCCTGGGGGCGCCCCAGCATTTT. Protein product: CASGHTDFLGAPQHF. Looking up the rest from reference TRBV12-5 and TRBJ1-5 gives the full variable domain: DARVTQTPRHKVTEMGQEVTMRCQPILGHNTVFWYRQTMMQGLELLAYFRNRAPLDDSGMPKDRFSAEMPDATLATLKIQPSEPRDSAVYFCASGHTDFLGAPQHFGDGTRLSIL.